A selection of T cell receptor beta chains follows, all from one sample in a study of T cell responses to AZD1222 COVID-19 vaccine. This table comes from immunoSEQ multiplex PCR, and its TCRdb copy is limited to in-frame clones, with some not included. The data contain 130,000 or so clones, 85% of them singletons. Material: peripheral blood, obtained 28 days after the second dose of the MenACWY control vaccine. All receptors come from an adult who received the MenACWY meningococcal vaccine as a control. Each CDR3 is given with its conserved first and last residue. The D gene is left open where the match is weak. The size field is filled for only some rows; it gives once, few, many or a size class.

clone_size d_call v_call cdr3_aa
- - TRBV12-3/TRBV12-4 CASRSRLNTQYF
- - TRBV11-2 CASSLEVGMSQPQHF
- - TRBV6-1 CASSEAAFPNYGYTF
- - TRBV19 CASSDTGNYGYTF
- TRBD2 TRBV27 CASSLGAGGTGELFF
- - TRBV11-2 CASSPLTTYNEQFF
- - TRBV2 CATSAILGANTEAFF
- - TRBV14 CASSQVRPTNEKLFF
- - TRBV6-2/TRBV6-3 CASSPWTPLRTTGELFF
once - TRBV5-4 CASSFQETQYF
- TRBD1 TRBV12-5 CASGGDRDVPTGNTIYF
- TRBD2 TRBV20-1 CSASLGLAGEGQFF
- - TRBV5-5 CASSPGHGLEAQHF
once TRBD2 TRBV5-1 CASSLASGRANSYEQYF